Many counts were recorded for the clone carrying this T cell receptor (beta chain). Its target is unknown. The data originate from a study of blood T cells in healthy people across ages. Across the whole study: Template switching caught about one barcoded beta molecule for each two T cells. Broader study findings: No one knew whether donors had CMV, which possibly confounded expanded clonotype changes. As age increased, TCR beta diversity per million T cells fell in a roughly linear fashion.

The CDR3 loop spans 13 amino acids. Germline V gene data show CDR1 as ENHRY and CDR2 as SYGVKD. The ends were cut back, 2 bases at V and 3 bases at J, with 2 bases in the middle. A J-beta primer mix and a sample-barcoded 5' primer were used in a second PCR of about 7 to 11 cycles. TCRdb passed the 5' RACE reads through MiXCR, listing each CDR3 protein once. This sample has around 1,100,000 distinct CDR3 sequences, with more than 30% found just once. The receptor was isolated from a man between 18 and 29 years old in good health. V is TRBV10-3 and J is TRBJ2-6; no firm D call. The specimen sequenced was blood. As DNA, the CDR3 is TGTGCCATCAGTGAGGGTGGGGCCAACGTCCTGACTTTC. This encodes CAISEGGANVLTF.